One sample yielded the 15 T cell receptor beta chains listed below, sequenced in a study of blood T cell repertoires in COVID-19. Data came from immunoSEQ multiplex PCR; TCRdb stores just in-frame clones and leaves some out. The sample lists 150,000 to 200,000 clones; roughly nine tenths were seen once. Sequenced input: peripheral blood. The receptors were gathered from a man between 18 and 29 years old who had recovered from COVID-19.

This sequence joins TRBV19 and TRBJ2-1, with D possibly being TRBD2 (5 bases). The CDR3 is 13 amino acids. The germline gives CDR1 LNHDA, CDR2 SQIVND (reference sequence). Trimming took 7 bases from V and 7 from J, leaving 14 bases between them. In DNA, the CDR3 is TGTGCCAGTACCATGGGGAGAGGGAATGAGCAGTTCTTC. It translates to CASTMGRGNEQFF.

Only one count was recorded for this clone. The chain combines TRBV28 with TRBJ2-3; 8 bases are a match to TRBD2. The CDR3 has 16 amino acids. V lost 7 bases and J lost 2; bases outside the gene matches: 11. Germline CDR1 MDHEN, CDR2 SYDVKM. For the CDR3, the DNA is TGTGCCAGCATTGGCGGGGGGCTGTGGTCCACAGATACGCAGTATTTT. Its protein is CASIGGGLWSTDTQYF.

This chain connects TRBV30 to TRBJ1-4; 12 bases line up with TRBD1. V was pared by 2 bases and J by 8 bases, with 9 bases of the junction left unmatched. This CDR3 is built from 16 residues. CDR1 and CDR2 from the germline V gene are GTSNPN and SVGIG (reference sequence). The chain's CDR3 is CAWSPGTGGAGEKLFF. The CDR3 DNA sequence: TGTGCCTGGAGTCCGGGGACAGGGGGCGCAGGCGAAAAACTGTTTTTT.

This clone showed up just once. The rearrangement joins TRBV5-4 to TRBJ2-2; the match to TRBD1 covers 10 bases. This CDR3 region has 15 residues. Germline V CDR1 and CDR2: SGHNT, YYREEE (reference sequence). J lost 7 bases, V lost 4 bases, and 7 bases had no gene match. CDR3 sequence (DNA): TGTGCCAGCAGCCTACCGGGACAGGGGTACGGGGAGCTGTTTTTT. Translated, it gives CASSLPGQGYGELFF.

The V gene is TRBV19, the J gene TRBJ1-5, with a possible D match to TRBD1 (6 bases). This CDR3 has 18 residues. V gave up 3 bases and J gave up 0 bases, with 18 bases separating them. Germline V gene sequence: CDR1 LNHDA, CDR2 SQIVND (reference sequence). The CDR3 sequence: CASSMSRAGGNSNQPQHF. Here the CDR3 DNA reads TGTGCCAGTAGTATGTCCCGGGCGGGGGGCAATAGCAATCAGCCCCAGCATTTT. The whole variable domain, remainder taken from reference TRBV19 and TRBJ1-5, is DGGITQSPKYLFRKEGQNVTLSCEQNLNHDAMYWYRQDPGQGLRLIYYSQIVNDFQKGDIAEGYSVSREKKESFPLTVTSAQKNPTAFYLCASSMSRAGGNSNQPQHFGDGTRLSIL.

The chain couples TRBV6-6 to TRBJ1-5; TRBD1 matches 11 bases. The germline gives CDR1 MNHNY, CDR2 SVGAGI (reference sequence). With 5 bases clipped from V and 3 bases from J, the junction kept 9 bases outside the gene matches. This CDR3 spans 17 amino acids. CDR3 in amino acids: CASSRTGDRGYNQPQHF. CDR3 DNA sequence: TGTGCCAGCAGTCGAACGGGGGACAGGGGGTACAATCAGCCCCAGCATTTT.

The chain recombines TRBV2 with TRBJ2-7; the match to TRBD2 covers 7 bases. This CDR3 spans 14 amino acids. Germline V gene lookup returns CDR1 SNHLY and CDR2 FYNNEI. The V gene end was trimmed by 8 bases and the J gene end by 5 bases; junction bases not matched to a gene: 12. The CDR3 loop is CASFPGGWAHEQYF. The CDR3 nucleotides are TGTGCCAGCTTCCCGGGAGGATGGGCCCACGAGCAGTACTTC.

V gene TRBV25-1 combines with J gene TRBJ2-7, with 7 bases that match TRBD2. CDR1 is MGHDK and CDR2 is SYGVNS in the germline V gene. The CDR3 contains 13 residues. Unmatched junction bases numbered 4, after V lost 5 bases and J lost 3 bases. CDR3 sequence reads: CASSQLANYEQYF. As DNA, the CDR3 is TGTGCCAGCAGTCAACTAGCGAACTACGAGCAGTACTTC.

This chain joins TRBV5-1 and TRBJ2-2; D possibly corresponds to TRBD2 (5 bases). V lost 1 base and J 10 bases, leaving 14 bases between the germline ends. The CDR3 runs 14 residues. Germline CDR1 and CDR2: SGHRS and YFSETQ. This chain's CDR3 is CASSLRTPGQELFF. Here the CDR3 DNA reads TGCGCCAGCAGCTTGAGGACTCCCGGCCAGGAGCTGTTTTTT.

The chain combines TRBV6-4 with TRBJ2-1, with 11 bases identical to TRBD2. Trimming cost V 0 bases and J 4 bases; bases outside gene matches: 2. This CDR3 region has 16 residues. Germline CDR1 is MRHNA and CDR2 is SNTAGT. The CDR3 sequence: CASSDSGLAEYNEQFF. In DNA, the CDR3 is TGTGCCAGCAGTGACTCGGGACTAGCGGAGTACAATGAGCAGTTCTTC.

The chain joins TRBV28 to TRBJ1-5; 8 nucleotides line up with TRBD1. CDR3 size: 15 residues. With V trimmed by 6 bases and J by 1 base, 5 bases remained unmatched. Germline assignment: CDR1 MDHEN and CDR2 SYDVKM. CDR3 in DNA: TGTGCCAGCAGGTTGGGACAGGTGAGCAATCAGCCCCAGCATTTT. Protein: CASRLGQVSNQPQHF.

The chain employs TRBV28 and TRBJ2-3, with 8 positions matching TRBD1. Germline CDR1 and CDR2: MDHEN and SYDVKM. This CDR3 region has 14 residues. Trimming at V came to 2 bases and at J to 5 bases, leaving 3 bases not matched to a gene. The CDR3 reads CASSLIRGLDTQYF. In DNA, the CDR3 is TGTGCCAGCAGTTTAATCAGGGGGCTAGATACGCAGTATTTT.

The V and J genes are TRBV11-3 and TRBJ2-1; 8 bases align to TRBD2. Trimming cost V 3 bases and J 5 bases; bases outside gene matches: 9. Germline lookup yields CDR1 SGHNT and CDR2 YENEEA. This CDR3 is built from 16 residues. The CDR3 nucleotides are TGTGCCAGCAGCTTGGCCGGGGTAGCGGGGCACAATGAGCAGTTCTTC. Encoded protein: CASSLAGVAGHNEQFF.

This clone was observed a few times. The chain recombines TRBV6-5 with TRBJ2-7; D gene unclear. V lost 0 bases and J 1 base, leaving 13 bases between the germline ends. This CDR3 has 16 residues. CDR1 is MNHEY, CDR2 SVGAGI, per germline. In DNA form, the CDR3 reads TGTGCCAGCAGTTACTCGAGTCGCGTCAGGTCCTACGAGCAGTACTTC. Protein product: CASSYSSRVRSYEQYF.

The chain links TRBV5-6 to TRBJ2-3, with 7 bases fitting TRBD1. V dropped 4 bases and J dropped 3; count of bases not matched to a gene: 11. CDR1 and CDR2 from the germline V gene are SGHDT and YYEEEE. The CDR3 is made up of 16 amino acids. The DNA for the CDR3 is TGTGCCAGCAGCGTAAACAGGGGATTCTTTACAGATACGCAGTATTTT. This encodes CASSVNRGFFTDTQYF.